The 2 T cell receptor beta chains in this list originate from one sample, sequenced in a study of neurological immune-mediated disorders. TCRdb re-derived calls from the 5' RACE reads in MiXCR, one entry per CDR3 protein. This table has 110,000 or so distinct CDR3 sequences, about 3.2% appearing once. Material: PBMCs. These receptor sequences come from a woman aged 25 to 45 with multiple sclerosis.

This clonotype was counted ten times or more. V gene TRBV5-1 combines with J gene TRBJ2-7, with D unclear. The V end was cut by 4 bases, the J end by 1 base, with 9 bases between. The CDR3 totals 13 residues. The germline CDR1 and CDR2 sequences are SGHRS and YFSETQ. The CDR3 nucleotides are TGCGCCAGCAGCGATTTTGTATCCTACGAGCAGTACTTC. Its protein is CASSDFVSYEQYF.

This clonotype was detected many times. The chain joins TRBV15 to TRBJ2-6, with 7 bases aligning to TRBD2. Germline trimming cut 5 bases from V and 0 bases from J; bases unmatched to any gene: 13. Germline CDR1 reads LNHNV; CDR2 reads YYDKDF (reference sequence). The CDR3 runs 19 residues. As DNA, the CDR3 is TGTGCCACCAGCGTCGGGGGGTCGGGGCTTGTCTCTGGGGCCAACGTCCTGACTTTC. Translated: CATSVGGSGLVSGANVLTF.